This T cell receptor beta chain came from a study of cytomegalovirus exposure and HLA in healthy donors. Findings and limits, study-wide: In a later analysis, TCR beta V- and J-gene trimming was associated with a missense DCLRE1C variant. A later analysis by the authors found several of the most significant clusters apparently linked to common viral pathogens. The study recorded around 160 TCR beta chains that were cytomegalovirus-associated. Productive rates of about 87% or about 30% were seen for most TCR beta V segments in an earlier analysis.

Use of 60 Vbeta and 13 Jbeta primers characterized the PCR. Method: immunoSEQ multiplex PCR; TCRdb's copy keeps in-frame clones and lacks some. The sample contains more than 150,000 clones, 65% to 80% of which appear only once. Worth noting for this clone: Its antigen remains unidentified.

The specimen sequenced was PBMCs. The clonotype originates from a woman between 25 and 40 years old in good health and CMV-seropositive.

The CDR3 coding sequence is TGTGCCAGCAGCTTAGCGGGCTGGCAGACCCAGTACTTC. Translating it yields CASSLAGWQTQYF. The chain links TRBV7-3 to TRBJ2-5, with D perhaps TRBD2 (5 bases). The CDR3 runs to 13 residues. Trimming stripped 2 bases from V and 6 bases from J, with 10 bases between. Germline V gives CDR1 SGHTA, CDR2 FQGTGA.